This T cell receptor (beta chain) was captured by sequencing in a study of blood T cells in healthy people across ages. Trimming at V came to 5 bases and at J to 0 bases, leaving 6 bases not matched to a gene. Germline lookup yields CDR1 SGHAT and CDR2 FQNNGV. This CDR3 contains 15 residues. This clonotype was seen a few times. For the second PCR, which ran for about 7 to 11 cycles, a sample-barcoded 5' primer and a J-beta primer mix were used. MiXCR was run by TCRdb on the 5' RACE reads, yielding one entry per CDR3 protein. The sample contains 1.4 million to 1.5 million distinct CDR3 sequences, about 43% of which appear only once.

The chain combines TRBV11-2 with TRBJ2-7; 8 bases are a match to TRBD2. Sequenced material: blood. The TCR sequence derives from a woman between 18 and 29 years old in good health. The chain's CDR3 is CASSALSGNSYEQYF. In DNA, the CDR3 is TGTGCCAGCAGCGCGCTTAGCGGGAACTCCTACGAGCAGTACTTC.